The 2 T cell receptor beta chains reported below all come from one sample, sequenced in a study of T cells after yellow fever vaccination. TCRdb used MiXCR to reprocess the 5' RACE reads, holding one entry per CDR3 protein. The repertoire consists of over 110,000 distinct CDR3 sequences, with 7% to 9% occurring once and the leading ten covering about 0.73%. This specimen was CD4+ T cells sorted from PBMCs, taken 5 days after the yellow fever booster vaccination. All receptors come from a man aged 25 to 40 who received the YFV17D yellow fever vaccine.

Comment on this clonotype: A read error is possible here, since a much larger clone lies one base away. The CDR3, as DNA: TGTGCCAGCAGTTTAAGGGAGTTCGGGCCATATACGCAGTATTTT. Translating it yields CASSLREFGPYTQYF. The rearrangement joins TRBV12-3 or TRBV12-4 to TRBJ2-3; D might be TRBD2 (5 bases). The V gene lost 2 bases and the J gene lost 7 bases, with 16 bases spanning the gap. The CDR3 contains 15 residues.

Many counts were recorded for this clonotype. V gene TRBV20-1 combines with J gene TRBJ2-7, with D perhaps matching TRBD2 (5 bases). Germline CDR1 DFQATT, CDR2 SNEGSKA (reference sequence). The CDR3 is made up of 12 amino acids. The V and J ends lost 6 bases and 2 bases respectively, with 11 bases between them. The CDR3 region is CSASGLAYEQYF. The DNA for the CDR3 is TGCAGTGCAAGTGGACTGGCCTACGAGCAGTACTTC.